This T cell receptor beta chain was obtained from a study of blood T cells in healthy people across ages. The use of a sample-barcoded 5' primer and a J-beta primer mix characterized a second PCR of about 7 to 12 cycles. TCRdb processed the 5' RACE reads anew with MiXCR; each CDR3 protein has one entry. The top ten clones hold roughly 24% of a sample with around 1,900,000 distinct CDR3 sequences, roughly 43% of them seen once. Germline values: CDR1 SGDLS, CDR2 YYNGEE. This CDR3 contains 17 residues. Trimming removed 0 bases from V and 1 base from J, with 15 bases in between. This clonotype appeared a few times. Peripheral blood from each donor was collected in a volume of 8.5 to 10 milliliters.

The source is a human donor in good health. V gene TRBV9 combines with J gene TRBJ2-3; D gene ambiguous. Sequenced sample: blood. The CDR3 spells CASSVAQTWLGTDTQYF. The CDR3 DNA reads as TGTGCCAGCAGCGTAGCCCAAACTTGGCTGGGCACAGATACGCAGTATTTT.